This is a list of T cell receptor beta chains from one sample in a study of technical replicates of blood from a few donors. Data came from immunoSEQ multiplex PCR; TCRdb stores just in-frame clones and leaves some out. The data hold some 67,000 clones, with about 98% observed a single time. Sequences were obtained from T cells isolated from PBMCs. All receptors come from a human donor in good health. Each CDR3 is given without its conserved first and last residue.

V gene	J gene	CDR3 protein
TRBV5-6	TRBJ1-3	ASSLGVNTIY
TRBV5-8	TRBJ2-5	ASSLGLAPETQY
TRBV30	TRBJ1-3	AWSVLPGNTIY
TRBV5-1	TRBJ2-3	ASSAGDTDTQY
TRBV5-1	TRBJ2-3	ASSLTGQGQLADTQY
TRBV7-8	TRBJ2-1	ASSLAGHSYNEQF
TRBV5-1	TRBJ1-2	ASSLDSKTDRQNGYT
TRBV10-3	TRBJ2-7	AISDGLHYEQY
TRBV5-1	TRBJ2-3	ASSWAGGGSDTQY
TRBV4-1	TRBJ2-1	ASSMGGFSYNEQF
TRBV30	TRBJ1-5	AWIEQNSNQPQH
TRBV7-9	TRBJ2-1	ASSFGFLGLAEQF
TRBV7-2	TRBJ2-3	ASSPTGRLTDTQY
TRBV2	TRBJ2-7	ASSEHQGNHEQY
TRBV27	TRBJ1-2	ASSLRRTAHLIQYGYT